This T cell receptor beta chain was observed in a study of spatial heterogeneity in lung cancer. About the study: Detection consistently captured more beta-chain sequences than alpha-chain sequences. Study results and caveats: Expanded intratumoral alpha and beta TCR counts tracked tumor mutation counts. The study found that ubiquitous and regional expanded TCR counts tracked ubiquitous and regional nonsynonymous mutations, respectively.

At least ten counts were recorded for this clonotype. The antigen remains undetermined. Germline CDR1 reads MDHEN; CDR2 reads SYDVKM. There are 18 residues in the CDR3. V was cut by 7 bases and J by 2 bases, with 23 bases left in between. TCRdb reanalysed the 5' RACE reads using MiXCR and keeps one entry per CDR3 protein. The sample contains approximately 23,000 distinct CDR3 sequences, about 4.9% of which appear only once. Sample time point: sample taken at primary tumor resection. Sequenced material: lung tumor tissue, taken at surgery. This clonotype was obtained from a male donor with early-stage non-small cell lung cancer. This chain links TRBV28 with TRBJ2-2; D is unresolved. The CDR3 region is CASTPSREILINTGELFF. CDR3 nucleotide sequence: TGTGCCAGCACCCCCAGCAGAGAGATACTGATTAACACCGGGGAGCTGTTTTTT.